Here is one T cell receptor beta chain with its context. As to time point: pretreatment peripheral blood. Assay: immunoSEQ multiplex PCR; the TCRdb copy retains only in-frame clones and omits some. The sample lists 85,000 to 95,000 clones; 85% to 90% were seen once. These data originate in a study of PD-L1 blockade in urothelial cancer. The source was PBMCs, collected around atezolizumab (anti-PD-L1) treatment. This clonotype was sampled from a man between 60 and 75 years old with urothelial cancer.

CDR3 loop: CASSQDPGDEQYF. The CDR3, as DNA: TGCGCCAGCAGCCAGGACCCCGGGGACGAGCAGTACTTC. The chain carries TRBV4-3 and TRBJ2-7; D is perhaps TRBD2 (5 bases). V was cut by 3 bases and J by 5 bases, with 11 bases left in between. Germline CDR1 LGHNA, CDR2 YSLEER. The CDR3 loop spans 13 amino acids.